The T cell receptor beta chain described here comes from a study of CD8 T cells in ankylosing spondylitis (dated by TCRdb to the late 2010s). General notes on the study: To find TCR variants linked to disease, the study profiled T cell receptor beta repertoires in ankylosing spondylitis patients and healthy donors. The whole study cohort included 108 healthy donors and about two dozen ankylosing spondylitis patients. Peripheral blood was sampled, and synovial fluid was also collected from ankylosing spondylitis patients.

Sequencing took place on an Illumina HiSeq 2500. Quantitative 5'-RACE with molecular barcodes was used to prepare TCR beta libraries. The study's processing was this. To identify disease-linked TCR variants, a new computational method was used, one built on a probabilistic model of VDJ rearrangement. TCRdb reworked the public reads: Q25 trimming with fastp, MiXCR clone assembly, productive beta chains retained. For every CDR3 protein sequence, its rows merge into one entry that carries the most common genes and DNA. TCRdb's processing, not the study's, gives the V and J calls here. The sample has under 250,000 distinct CDR3 sequences on record, 8% to 11% of them singletons. The top ten hold around 3% of the sample. This clonotype was seen ten or more times. Its antigen specificity is not known. No per-base quality is available; no much larger clone lies one base away. The paper's findings and limits, for the study overall: A TCR beta motif of several highly homologous amino acid variants appeared characteristic of blood from ankylosing spondylitis patients. Significant enrichment of the disease-linked clones was reported in matched synovial fluid samples from ankylosing spondylitis patients. Some motif variants were previously reported in synovial fluid and blood of reactive arthritis patients, suggesting common disease-initiation mechanisms. The disease-linked clones showed a CD8+ phenotype and occurred at relatively low frequencies in peripheral blood.

V lost 7 bases and J lost 1 base, and the count of bases not matched to a germline gene is 6. Reading the germline V gene gives CDR1 SQVTM and CDR2 ANQGSEA. The CDR3 measures 14 amino acids from cysteine to phenylalanine. This entry keeps only the CDR3 DNA: 42 bases, framed from base 1. Input material: blood, either unsorted or a sorted T cell fraction (not recorded which). The TCR sequence derives from a male donor with ankylosing spondylitis or in good health (not recorded which). Recombination linked TRBV29-1 to TRBJ2-7, and TRBD2 matches 11 of the central bases. The CDR3 protein: CSARLAGPSYEQYF. Read as DNA, the sequence is TGCAGCGCAAGACTAGCGGGACCTTCCTACGAGCAGTACTTC.